Listed below are T cell receptor beta chains from one sample, sequenced in a study of CD4 T cells in relation to SARS-CoV-2 and coronaviruses. Using immunoSEQ multiplex PCR, the repertoire was profiled, and TCRdb retains in-frame clones only, with some absent. The table includes 15,000 to 20,000 clones, roughly 73% detected once. These receptors' targets are unknown. Sequencing input: CD4+ T cells from PBMCs, cultured in vitro. These receptors originate from a human donor in good health. The CDR3 runs from the conserved cysteine through the conserved F or W. D genes are given only for firm matches. Not every row has a clone size; where given, it reads once, few, many or a size class.

j_call v_call d_call clone_size cdr3_aa cdr3_nt
TRBJ1-5 TRBV12-3/TRBV12-4 . . CASSLNDQPQHF TGTGCCAGCAGTTTAAACGATCAGCCCCAGCATTTT
TRBJ2-7 TRBV9 TRBD2 . CASNPGLAIYEQYF TGTGCCAGCAACCCGGGACTAGCCATCTACGAGCAGTACTTC
TRBJ2-7 TRBV27 . . CASSPFQRTYEQYF TGTGCCAGCAGCCCCTTCCAACGGACCTACGAGCAGTACTTC
TRBJ1-1 TRBV7-8 TRBD1 . CASSPDRDGAEAFF TGTGCCAGCAGCCCCGACAGGGACGGGGCTGAAGCTTTCTTT
TRBJ2-5 TRBV27 TRBD1 once CASSAQGRETQYF TGTGCCAGCAGTGCACAGGGGAGAGAGACCCAGTACTTC
TRBJ2-7 TRBV9 TRBD1 . CASSAKTGGAYEQYF TGTGCCAGCAGCGCAAAAACAGGGGGAGCCTACGAGCAGTACTTC
TRBJ2-3 TRBV25-1 TRBD2 . CASSESEGGRSDTQYF TGTGCCAGCAGTGAATCCGAGGGAGGGAGGTCAGATACGCAGTATTTT
TRBJ2-1 TRBV3-1/TRBV3-2 TRBD2 . CASSLMTSGAYNEQFF TGTGCCAGCAGCCTTATGACTAGCGGGGCCTACAATGAGCAGTTCTTC
TRBJ2-7 TRBV7-9 . . CASSAPTHSGEQYF TGTGCCAGCAGCGCCCCCACTCACTCTGGCGAGCAGTACTTC
TRBJ1-5 TRBV5-1 . . CASSLVPGNQPQHF TGCGCCAGCAGCTTGGTACCAGGAAATCAGCCCCAGCATTTT
TRBJ2-2 TRBV6-2/TRBV6-3 TRBD2 . CASSFQTSGIYTGELFF TGTGCCAGCAGTTTCCAGACTAGCGGGATCTACACCGGGGAGCTGTTTTTT
TRBJ2-5 TRBV18 . . CASSPPGGRRETQYF TGTGCCAGCTCACCACCAGGAGGGAGGAGAGAGACCCAGTACTTC
TRBJ2-3 TRBV5-1 TRBD2 once CASSSGLAGGIGTDTQYF TGCGCCAGCAGCTCCGGACTAGCGGGAGGGATTGGGACAGATACGCAGTATTTT
TRBJ1-5 TRBV18 . . CASSPGVEQPQHF TGTGCCAGCTCACCGGGGGTGGAGCAGCCCCAGCATTTT
TRBJ2-4 TRBV7-9 . . CASSLYIENIQYF TGTGCCAGCAGCTTGTACATAGAAAACATTCAGTACTTC
TRBJ2-1 TRBV6-1 TRBD1 . CASSENLARGNEQFF TGTGCCAGCAGTGAAAACCTAGCCAGGGGGAATGAGCAGTTCTTC
TRBJ1-1 TRBV11-2 . . CASSSGIVGMESAFF TGTGCCAGCAGCTCGGGGATAGTGGGGATGGAGTCAGCTTTCTTT
TRBJ2-1 TRBV7-9 . . CALGAVPYNEQFF TGTGCCCTCGGGGCGGTCCCCTACAATGAGCAGTTCTTC
TRBJ2-7 TRBV5-1 TRBD2 . CASSSGGRASYEQYF TGCGCCAGCAGTTCGGGCGGGAGGGCTTCCTACGAGCAGTACTTC
TRBJ1-5 TRBV30 TRBD1 few CAWSGQGGNQPQHF TGTGCCTGGAGCGGACAGGGAGGCAATCAGCCCCAGCATTTT
TRBJ2-7 TRBV4-1 . . CASSGPGRHEQYF TGCGCCAGCAGCGGACCGGGACGTCACGAGCAGTACTTC
TRBJ1-1 TRBV28 TRBD1 once CASGPGQGNTEAFF TGTGCCAGCGGGCCGGGACAGGGGAACACTGAAGCTTTCTTT
TRBJ2-7 TRBV7-2 TRBD2 . CASSLRGGRSSYEQYF TGTGCCAGCAGCTTACGGGGCGGGAGAAGCTCCTACGAGCAGTACTTC
TRBJ2-1 TRBV19 . . CASSPSRSSYNEQFF TGTGCCAGTAGTCCCTCAAGAAGCTCCTACAATGAGCAGTTCTTC
TRBJ1-4 TRBV7-9 . . CASSLEGQGAEKLFF TGTGCCAGCAGCTTAGAAGGACAAGGCGCTGAAAAACTGTTTTTT
TRBJ2-5 TRBV5-1 TRBD1 . CASSLGVGQGQETQYF TGCGCCAGCAGCTTGGGTGTCGGACAGGGGCAAGAGACCCAGTACTTC
TRBJ2-7 TRBV4-1 TRBD2 once CASSQDRSGTTTYEQYF TGCGCCAGCAGCCAAGATAGATCCGGGACTACCACCTACGAGCAGTACTTC
TRBJ1-5 TRBV12-1 . . CASPGSQGFIGNQPQHF TGTGCCAGCCCCGGGTCTCAGGGGTTTATAGGCAATCAGCCCCAGCATTTT
TRBJ2-1 TRBV6-1 . . CASSEVLTVNEQFF TGTGCCAGCAGTGAGGTACTCACGGTCAATGAGCAGTTCTTC
TRBJ1-1 TRBV10-3 . . CAISSISGSTEAFF TGTGCCATCAGTTCGATTAGCGGAAGCACTGAAGCTTTCTTT
TRBJ1-5 TRBV9 . . CASSVGAESSGNQPQHF TGTGCCAGCAGCGTAGGGGCAGAGTCCTCCGGCAATCAGCCCCAGCATTTT
TRBJ2-3 TRBV12-3/TRBV12-4 . . CASSLADTQYF TGTGCCAGCAGTTTAGCAGATACGCAGTATTTT
TRBJ2-2 TRBV5-1 . . CASSFGTTGELFF TGCGCCAGCAGCTTTGGGACGACCGGGGAGCTGTTTTTT
TRBJ1-1 TRBV7-9 . few CASSLLRQAEAFF TGTGCCAGCAGCTTATTGAGACAGGCTGAAGCTTTCTTT
TRBJ2-7 TRBV3-1/TRBV3-2 . . CATGGGRGREQYF TGTGCCACCGGGGGTGGGCGGGGACGGGAGCAGTACTTC
TRBJ1-5 TRBV6-6 . . CASSQQGEPQHF TGTGCCAGCAGTCAACAGGGAGAGCCCCAGCATTTT
TRBJ1-3 TRBV5-1 . . CASSLAGAGSGNTIYF TGCGCCAGCAGCTTGGCCGGCGCAGGGAGTGGAAACACCATATATTTT
TRBJ2-7 TRBV4-1 . . CASSQDRAYEQYF TGCGCCAGCAGCCAAGATCGGGCCTACGAGCAGTACTTC
TRBJ1-1 TRBV5-4 . . CASSFRENTEAFF TGTGCCAGCAGCTTCCGAGAGAACACTGAAGCTTTCTTT
TRBJ2-3 TRBV14 . . CASSETSNTQYF TGTGCCAGCAGCGAAACATCAAATACGCAGTATTTT